The 3 T cell receptor beta chains below all came from one sample that was sequenced in a study of blood T cell repertoires in COVID-19. Sequenced by immunoSEQ multiplex PCR; TCRdb stores in-frame clones only, minus some. The sample gives around 250,000 clones, 80% to 90% of which show up once; under 2.5% is in the top ten. The sample was PBMCs or T cells enriched from blood (not recorded which). The source is a woman aged 50 to 60 who had recovered from COVID-19.

The V call is TRBV5-1, the J call TRBJ2-1, with 10 bases fitting TRBD2. There are 16 residues in the CDR3. V shed 2 bases and J 7 bases; nucleotides not matched to a gene: 9. The germline V gene encodes CDR1 SGHRS and CDR2 YFSETQ. This CDR3 is CASSFLEREGGNEQFF. CDR3 nucleotides: TGCGCCAGCAGCTTCTTGGAGCGGGAGGGCGGGAATGAGCAGTTCTTC.

The chain joins TRBV4-2 to TRBJ2-2, with TRBD2 as a possible D gene (7 bases). This CDR3 spans 15 amino acids. Trimming cost V 1 base and J 3 bases, with 9 bases left between them. The V gene's germline CDR1 is LGHNA and CDR2 YNFKEQ. The DNA for the CDR3 is TGTGCCAGCAGCCAAGTAGGGGGGGACACCGGGGAGCTGTTTTTT. This translates into CASSQVGGDTGELFF.

The chain is built from TRBV5-1 and TRBJ2-1; 13 positions match TRBD2. Germline V gives CDR1 SGHRS, CDR2 YFSETQ. V was clipped by 3 bases and J by 6 bases; unmatched bases: 6. The CDR3 totals 16 residues. The CDR3 bases are TGCGCCAGCAGCTCGGGGACTAGCGGGATAGGCAATGAGCAGTTCTTC. It yields the protein CASSSGTSGIGNEQFF.